This entry is about one T cell receptor (beta chain). Its antigen is still unknown. The source of the sample is a study of vaccination and CD4 T cells after COVID-19. This sample's treatment: approximately 9-day PBMC culture with coronavirus spike peptide pools or control peptides (ViraFEST assay). Gathered ahead of the COVID-19 pandemic (2011-2018) were the CD4+ T cells of the unexposed donor. Peptide pools at roughly 11 ug/ml, together with approximately 9.6 IU/ml IL-2, were added to cultures of under 2.5 million PBMCs per well. The Oncomine TCR Beta short-read assay was what sequenced the DNA obtained from cultured CD4+ T cells. Genomic DNA from cultured CD4+ T cells was extracted. TCRdb analysed the PCR reads with MiXCR anew, one entry per CDR3 protein. Of around 10,000 distinct CDR3 sequences listed, 34% are singletons. This CDR3 spans 15 amino acids. Losses at the gene ends were 6 bases for V and 4 bases for J; bases not matched to a gene: 3.

The TCR originated in a human donor in good health. The V gene is TRBV12-3 or TRBV12-4, the J gene TRBJ2-3; TRBD2 matches 14 bases. Sequenced sample: CD4+ T cells from blood, cultured in vitro. The CDR3 nucleotides are TGTGCCAGCAGGACTAGCGGGAGGGCCTCAGATACGCAGTATTTT. Translating it yields CASRTSGRASDTQYF.